This is a list of T cell receptor beta chains from one sample in a study of cytomegalovirus exposure and HLA in healthy donors. Produced via immunoSEQ multiplex PCR; TCRdb's table is partial and in-frame only. Among about 170,000 clones listed, 65% to 85% were seen once. Sequenced input: PBMCs. The receptors here all came from a woman in her forties or fifties in good health and CMV-seropositive. The CDR3 runs from the conserved cysteine through the conserved F or W. Each record gives: J gene, clone size, V gene, D gene, CDR3 protein, CDR3 DNA. A D gene is named only where the DNA matches it firmly. Clone size is stated in some rows and not others, as once, few, many or a class when expanded.

TRBJ1-1	-	TRBV19	TRBD1	CASRQGAWNTEAFF	TGTGCCAGTCGGCAGGGGGCTTGGAACACTGAAGCTTTCTTT
TRBJ2-7	-	TRBV6-1	TRBD2	CASTVISGTSYEQYF	TGTGCCAGCACGGTCATTAGCGGGACCTCCTACGAGCAGTACTTC
TRBJ2-1	few	TRBV29-1	TRBD2	CSVVWGGDNEQFF	TGCAGCGTTGTCTGGGGGGGGGACAATGAGCAGTTCTTC
TRBJ1-3	-	TRBV5-5	-	CASSLGEGIAGNTIYF	TGTGCCAGCAGCTTGGGCGAGGGAATAGCCGGAAACACCATATATTTT
TRBJ2-3	-	TRBV6-6	-	CASAPGLTDTQYF	TGTGCCAGCGCGCCAGGGCTCACAGATACGCAGTATTTT
TRBJ2-5	-	TRBV4-1	-	CASSQDVASRGGTQYF	TGCGCCAGCAGCCAAGATGTGGCCTCCCGGGGAGGGACCCAGTACTTC
TRBJ2-5	-	TRBV5-4	TRBD1	CASSGTGGQETQYF	TGTGCCAGCAGCGGGACAGGGGGACAAGAGACCCAGTACTTC
TRBJ2-7	-	TRBV2	TRBD1	CASRPRSDRALGEQYF	TGTGCCAGCAGACCCCGATCAGACAGGGCCCTCGGCGAGCAGTACTTC
TRBJ1-1	once	TRBV6-5	TRBD1	CASSYGQGVTEAFF	TGTGCCAGCAGTTATGGACAGGGGGTAACTGAAGCTTTCTTT
TRBJ1-1	few	TRBV4-2	-	CASSQEVRDTEAFF	TGTGCCAGCAGCCAAGAAGTGCGGGACACTGAAGCTTTCTTT
TRBJ1-2	-	TRBV7-9	TRBD1	CASSLGQGGYGYTF	TGTGCCAGCAGCTTAGGACAGGGGGGATATGGCTACACCTTC
TRBJ2-3	-	TRBV9	-	CASSLGGASGTDTQYF	TGTGCCAGCAGCCTCGGCGGGGCGAGTGGCACAGATACGCAGTATTTT
TRBJ2-7	-	TRBV6-6	-	CASSYSLQSSYEQYF	TGTGCCAGCAGTTACTCCCTACAGAGCTCCTACGAGCAGTACTTC
TRBJ1-5	-	TRBV30	-	CAWSVATANQPQHF	TGTGCCTGGAGTGTAGCCACAGCAAATCAGCCCCAGCATTTT
TRBJ2-5	-	TRBV6-1	TRBD2	CASTGLAGGMETQYF	TGTGCCAGCACAGGACTAGCGGGGGGGATGGAGACCCAGTACTTC
TRBJ2-7	-	TRBV7-9	TRBD2	CASSLTSGSYEQYF	TGTGCCAGCAGCTTGACTAGCGGGTCTTACGAGCAGTACTTC
TRBJ1-2	-	TRBV7-2	TRBD1	CASSQGQGYGYTF	TGTGCCAGCAGCCAGGGACAGGGCTATGGCTACACCTTC
TRBJ2-1	-	TRBV19	TRBD2	CASSIRLLGTSGRYNEQFF	TGTGCCAGTAGTATTCGACTACTAGGGACTAGCGGGAGGTACAATGAGCAGTTCTTC
TRBJ2-1	-	TRBV29-1	TRBD1	CSVEDLLKGQGGEQFF	TGCAGCGTTGAAGATCTTTTAAAGGGACAGGGAGGTGAGCAGTTCTTC
TRBJ2-1	-	TRBV7-2	-	CASSLAGGPRVNEQFF	TGTGCCAGCAGCTTAGCCGGCGGTCCCCGGGTAAATGAGCAGTTCTTC
TRBJ1-1	few	TRBV18	-	CASSPDSRNTEAFF	TGTGCCAGCTCCCCGGACAGTAGGAACACTGAAGCTTTCTTT
TRBJ1-2	once	TRBV11-2	-	CASSLERQGFDGYTF	TGTGCCAGCAGCTTAGAGCGTCAGGGGTTCGATGGCTACACCTTC
TRBJ1-1	-	TRBV13	-	CASSLESVGGMAEAFF	TGTGCCAGCAGCTTAGAATCAGTGGGGGGTATGGCTGAAGCTTTCTTT
TRBJ1-1	-	TRBV5-6	TRBD1	CASSWARGKDTEAFF	TGTGCCAGCAGCTGGGCCAGGGGGAAGGACACTGAAGCTTTCTTT
TRBJ1-3	-	TRBV5-5	TRBD1	CASSLQGAAGNTIYF	TGTGCCAGCAGCTTGCAGGGGGCGGCTGGAAACACCATATATTTT
TRBJ2-1	-	TRBV6-5	TRBD1	CASGMWDSSTNEQFF	TGTGCCAGCGGTATGTGGGACAGCAGTACCAATGAGCAGTTCTTC
TRBJ1-2	few	TRBV4-2	-	CASSQERGGAYGYTF	TGTGCCAGCAGCCAAGAAAGAGGAGGGGCCTATGGCTACACCTTC
TRBJ2-2	-	TRBV5-1	TRBD2	CASSGTSGTAGELFF	TGCGCCAGCAGCGGGACTAGCGGGACTGCCGGGGAGCTGTTTTTT
TRBJ1-1	-	TRBV7-2	-	CASSLEQGYEAFF	TGTGCCAGCAGCTTAGAACAGGGATACGAAGCTTTCTTT
TRBJ2-1	-	TRBV7-9	-	CASSSVRGSNYNEQFF	TGTGCCAGCAGCTCTGTCAGGGGTAGCAACTACAATGAGCAGTTCTTC
TRBJ2-3	-	TRBV10-3	-	CAITLADTDTQYF	TGTGCCATCACGCTGGCGGACACAGATACGCAGTATTTT
TRBJ1-3	-	TRBV7-2	-	CASSSAGDGNTIYF	TGTGCCAGCAGCTCGGCGGGAGATGGAAACACCATATATTTT
TRBJ1-1	-	TRBV10-3	-	CAIKAGPLNTEAFF	TGTGCCATCAAGGCAGGGCCTTTGAACACTGAAGCTTTCTTT
TRBJ1-5	few	TRBV19	-	CASTPLTGEQPQHF	TGTGCCAGTACCCCCTTAACTGGTGAACAGCCCCAGCATTTT
TRBJ1-1	few	TRBV19	-	CASSISGPRPGVNTEAFF	TGTGCCAGTAGTATCTCGGGACCACGGCCGGGAGTGAACACTGAAGCTTTCTTT
TRBJ2-1	-	TRBV28	TRBD2	CASSVAGGGEYNEQFF	TGTGCCAGCAGTGTAGCGGGAGGCGGAGAGTACAATGAGCAGTTCTTC
TRBJ1-5	-	TRBV9	-	CASSGGPEGQPQHF	TGTGCCAGCAGCGGAGGGCCCGAGGGTCAGCCCCAGCATTTT
TRBJ1-2	-	TRBV7-3	TRBD1	CASSLTGYYGYTF	TGTGCCAGCAGCTTGACAGGGTACTATGGCTACACCTTC
TRBJ1-2	-	TRBV19	-	CASTDRGAGPLNYGYTF	TGTGCCAGTACGGATCGGGGGGCAGGGCCACTTAACTATGGCTACACCTTC
TRBJ1-2	-	TRBV7-9	-	CSSSYPSEVAYGYTF	TGTTCCAGCAGCTACCCAAGTGAGGTCGCCTATGGCTACACCTTC
TRBJ1-1	-	TRBV5-1	-	CASTLLQGNTEAFF	TGCGCCAGCACCCTCCTACAGGGGAACACTGAAGCTTTCTTT
TRBJ1-5	-	TRBV6-5	-	CASRNFNQPQHF	TGTGCCAGCAGGAACTTCAATCAGCCCCAGCATTTT